Given below is one T cell receptor beta chain in context. This sample was included in a study of blood T cell repertoires in COVID-19. As originally analysed: Amplified reference gene primers provided the basis for estimating nucleated cell counts. Assay used: immunoSEQ multiplex PCR; TCRdb lists only in-frame clones, some missing. V, J and clone size derive from that table, while D and trimming were established from the DNA sequence. The sample lists tens of thousands of clones, 80% to 90% seen once, with around 10% in the top ten. This sequence was found in a man older than 75 with acute or convalescent COVID-19. Sequenced material: peripheral blood.

The chain's CDR3 is CASSPGGGNQPQHF. CDR3 nucleotides: TGTGCCAGCAGCCCCGGGGGGGGCAATCAGCCCCAGCATTTT. The genes are TRBV7-2 and TRBJ1-5; the D gene is possibly TRBD1 (5 bases). Looked up from germline, CDR1 is SGHTA and CDR2 is FQGNSA. V lost 5 bases, J lost 2 bases, and 10 bases lay in between. The length of the CDR3 is 14 residues.